The 23 T cell receptor beta chains reported below all come from one sample, sequenced in a study of technical replicates of blood from a few donors. The repertoire was sequenced with immunoSEQ multiplex PCR; TCRdb's copy has only in-frame clones and lacks some. The table has under 65,000 clones, about 93% seen once. Sequencing used PBMCs. These receptors all come from a human donor in good health. Some clones in this sample may be carry-over from other donors' samples.

The chain has TRBV6-5 and TRBJ2-7; possible D gene TRBD1, 6 bases. Germline CDR1 and CDR2: MNHEY and SVGAGI. V lost 5 bases, J lost 1 base, and 15 bases lay in between. The CDR3 is 15 amino acids. The CDR3 is CASSKTGSGSYEQYF. The CDR3 DNA follows: TGTGCCAGCAGTAAAACAGGGTCGGGTTCCTACGAGCAGTACTTC.

The chain joins TRBV2 to TRBJ2-7; 10 nucleotides align to TRBD2. Trimming removed 6 bases from V and 10 bases from J; junction bases left unmatched: 9. This CDR3 is built from 13 residues. Germline lookup yields CDR1 SNHLY and CDR2 FYNNEI. The CDR3 loop is CASSPGTSAKQYF. The CDR3 DNA reads as TGTGCCAGCAGCCCCGGGACTAGCGCTAAACAGTACTTC.

The V gene is TRBV5-5, the J gene TRBJ1-1; 9 nucleotides line up with TRBD1. Germline trimming cut 2 bases from V and 4 bases from J; bases unmatched to any gene: 9. CDR3 length: 16 amino acids. Looked up from germline, CDR1 is SGHKS and CDR2 is YYEKEE (reference sequence). The chain's CDR3 is CASSLQTQGAGTEAFF. The CDR3 DNA reads as TGTGCCAGCAGCTTACAAACACAGGGGGCTGGCACTGAAGCTTTCTTT.

The V gene is TRBV19, the J gene TRBJ2-6; 9 nucleotides agree with TRBD1. Germline lookup yields CDR1 LNHDA and CDR2 SQIVND (reference sequence). The ends lost 3 bases at V and 7 bases at J; junction bases unmatched: 13. CDR3 length: 18 residues. CDR3 DNA sequence: TGTGCCAGTAGTATTAGGGGACAGGGACTTCGAAATGCCAACGTCCTGACTTTC. Protein product: CASSIRGQGLRNANVLTF.

This chain joins TRBV4-3 and TRBJ1-4; 11 positions match TRBD1. The CDR3 spans 17 residues. Germline assignment: CDR1 LGHNA and CDR2 YSLEER. After removal of 8 bases from V and 0 bases from J, the junction contained 8 bases not matched to a gene. In nucleotides, the CDR3 is TGCGCCAGCCGGAGCGGGACAGGGGGTACAACTAATGAAAAACTGTTTTTT. This translates into CASRSGTGGTTNEKLFF.

The rearrangement uses TRBV11-1 and TRBJ2-5; D is unclear. Germline V lookup: CDR1 SGHAT, CDR2 FQDESV (reference sequence). There are 13 residues in the CDR3. The germline V and J ends were trimmed by 3 bases and 1 base, with 6 bases remaining between them. CDR3 amino acids: CASSLALQETQYF. The DNA for the CDR3 is TGTGCCAGCAGCTTGGCTCTCCAAGAGACCCAGTACTTC. Full variable domain (rest looked up from reference TRBV11-1 and TRBJ2-5): EAEVAQSPRYKITEKSQAVAFWCDPISGHATLYWYRQILGQGPELLVQFQDESVVDDSQLPKDRFSAERLKGVDSTLKIQPAELGDSAMYLCASSLALQETQYFGPGTRLLVL.

V and J are TRBV6-5 and TRBJ2-5, with TRBD2 matching over 8 bases. The CDR3 consists of 14 residues. V dropped 7 bases and J dropped 2; count of bases not matched to a gene: 6. The germline gives CDR1 MNHEY, CDR2 SVGAGI. The CDR3 region is CASTPSGPQETQYF. In nucleotides, the CDR3 is TGTGCCAGCACCCCTAGCGGGCCACAAGAGACCCAGTACTTC.

This chain joins TRBV6-5 and TRBJ1-5; TRBD1 aligns across 8 bases. J was trimmed by 6 bases and V by 5 bases; bases with no gene match: 6. Germline CDR1 and CDR2: MNHEY and SVGAGI. The CDR3 has 14 amino acids. The DNA for the CDR3 is TGTGCCAGCAGTGATTACAGGGGGACTCAGCCCCAGCATTTT. It yields the protein CASSDYRGTQPQHF.

This clone was recorded once. The chain couples TRBV7-9 to TRBJ2-1, with TRBD2 as a possible D gene (5 bases). The CDR3 spans 16 residues. V dropped 1 base and J dropped 0 bases, with 10 bases sitting between them. The germline V gene has CDR1 SEHNR and CDR2 FQNEAQ (reference sequence). CDR3: CASSLEREISYNEQFF. The CDR3 region has the DNA TGTGCCAGCAGCTTAGAGAGGGAGATCTCCTACAATGAGCAGTTCTTC.

This chain uses TRBV11-2 with TRBJ2-1, with 8 nucleotides matching TRBD2. This CDR3 comprises 16 residues. V shed 5 bases and J 7 bases; nucleotides not matched to a gene: 13. Germline assignment: CDR1 SGHAT and CDR2 FQNNGV. The CDR3 DNA reads TGTGCCAGCAGCCCGGTAAGCGGGAGCCAAGGGAATGAGCAGTTCTTC. Translating it yields CASSPVSGSQGNEQFF.

This rearrangement joins TRBV6-1 to TRBJ1-1, with unresolved D. V lost 8 bases to trimming and J lost 0 bases, with 13 bases between them. The CDR3 runs to 14 residues. Germline CDR1 MNHNS, CDR2 SASEGT. The CDR3 nucleotides read TGTGCCAGCCAAAGCGGGCTAATGAACACTGAAGCTTTCTTT. Protein sequence: CASQSGLMNTEAFF.

The chain has TRBV4-3 and TRBJ2-7; the D gene is possibly TRBD1 (6 bases). Germline V gene lookup returns CDR1 LGHNA and CDR2 YSLEER. This CDR3 contains 13 residues. V gave up 2 bases and J gave up 4 bases, with 9 bases separating them. The CDR3 reads CASSQKQGYEQYF. DNA for the CDR3: TGCGCCAGCAGCCAAAAACAGGGTTACGAGCAGTACTTC.

The rearrangement uses TRBV7-9 and TRBJ2-7, with a weak D call TRBD1 (5 bases). Trimming took 2 bases from V and 3 from J, leaving 20 bases between them. The CDR3 is made up of 17 amino acids. The germline CDR1 and CDR2 sequences are SEHNR and FQNEAQ (reference sequence). CDR3 amino acids: CASSLISLGPHYYEQYF. The CDR3 DNA sequence: TGTGCCAGCAGCTTAATCAGTTTGGGGCCCCACTACTACGAGCAGTACTTC.

The rearrangement links TRBV29-1 to TRBJ1-2, with D perhaps TRBD1 (6 bases). V dropped 0 bases and J dropped 4 bases, with 12 bases sitting between them. The CDR3 totals 14 residues. Germline V gene data show CDR1 as SQVTM and CDR2 as ANQGSEA. The CDR3 nucleotides are TGCAGCGTTGAAGACAGGGGTCAGATCTATGGCTACACCTTC. The encoded protein is CSVEDRGQIYGYTF.

The chain employs TRBV4-3 and TRBJ1-1, with 7 bases that match TRBD1. The CDR3 runs 14 residues. The V and J ends lost 4 bases and 0 bases, in that order; junction bases with no gene match: 2. CDR1 LGHNA and CDR2 YSLEER come from the germline V gene. The CDR3 sequence: CASSRQGLNTEAFF. In nucleotides, the CDR3 is TGCGCCAGCAGCCGACAGGGTCTGAACACTGAAGCTTTCTTT.

CDR3 sequence reads: CASSPGSRDTTYEQYF. CDR3 in DNA: TGCGCCAGCAGCCCCGGGTCCCGGGACACGACCTACGAGCAGTACTTC. This chain joins TRBV5-1 and TRBJ2-7, with a tentative D call TRBD1 (6 bases). Germline lookup yields CDR1 SGHRS and CDR2 YFSETQ. Trimming stripped 4 bases from V and 2 bases from J, with 19 bases between. The CDR3 has 16 amino acids.

This chain joins TRBV5-1 and TRBJ2-2, with D tentatively TRBD1 (6 bases). Germline V gene sequence: CDR1 SGHRS, CDR2 YFSETQ. The CDR3 runs 15 residues. V was shortened by 0 bases and J by 7 bases, with 13 bases between the two germline ends. CDR3 bases: TGCGCCAGCAGCTTGGACTGGACAGACTACGGGGAGCTGTTTTTT. As protein: CASSLDWTDYGELFF.

This rearrangement joins TRBV4-1 to TRBJ1-5; perhaps TRBD1 as D (6 bases). The CDR3 length is 15 residues. CDR1 and CDR2 from the germline V gene are MGHRA and YSYEKL. The V end lost 1 base, the J end lost 3 bases, and 10 bases lay between the germline ends. The CDR3 protein is CASSQGQVFNQPQHF. CDR3 DNA sequence: TGCGCCAGCAGCCAAGGACAGGTATTCAATCAGCCCCAGCATTTT.

This clone appeared once. The rearrangement joins TRBV6-1 to TRBJ2-7; 8 bases map to TRBD1. Per germline, CDR1 MNHNS and CDR2 SASEGT. The CDR3 is made up of 15 amino acids. The J segment lost 0 bases and the V segment lost 6 bases, leaving 7 bases of the junction unmatched. The CDR3 sequence is CASRAGTGNSYEQYF. CDR3 DNA sequence: TGTGCCAGCAGAGCCGGGACAGGCAACTCCTACGAGCAGTACTTC.

J is TRBJ2-2 and V is TRBV7-9, with TRBD2 as a possible D gene (6 bases). Looked up from germline, CDR1 is SEHNR and CDR2 is FQNEAQ (reference sequence). Trimming took 5 bases from V and 5 from J, leaving 18 bases between them. The CDR3 is 16 amino acids. CDR3 bases: TGTGCCAGCAGCGGGGGAGGCGTTCGGGCTACCGGGGAGCTGTTTTTT. Amino acid sequence: CASSGGGVRATGELFF. The variable domain in full, with the rest retrieved from reference TRBV7-9 and TRBJ2-2, is DTGVSQNPRHKITKRGQNVTFRCDPISEHNRLYWYRQTLGQGPEFLTYFQNEAQLEKSRLLSDRFSAERPKGSFSTLEIQRTEQGDSAMYLCASSGGGVRATGELFFGEGSRLTVL.

V is TRBV5-1 and J is TRBJ1-6; 7 positions agree with TRBD1. Trimming cost V 4 bases and J 7 bases; bases outside gene matches: 5. The CDR3 covers 14 residues. Per the germline V gene, CDR1 is SGHRS and CDR2 is YFSETQ. CDR3 in DNA: TGCGCCAGCAGCCCGGACAGGTTAAATTCACCCCTCCACTTT. It yields the protein CASSPDRLNSPLHF.

This rearrangement joins TRBV29-1 to TRBJ1-2; no clear D gene. Germline loops: CDR1 SQVTM, CDR2 ANQGSEA. The germline V and J ends were trimmed by 1 base and 2 bases, with 8 bases remaining between them. The CDR3 has 13 residues. Here the CDR3 reads CSVEVQINYGYTF. CDR3 nucleotides: TGCAGCGTTGAAGTACAGATCAACTATGGCTACACCTTC.

This clone appeared once. The V gene is TRBV13, the J gene TRBJ2-7; TRBD2 matches at 11 bases. Germline CDR1 PRHDT, CDR2 FYEKMQ (reference sequence). V shed 0 bases and J 0 bases; nucleotides not matched to a gene: 10. CDR3 length: 19 amino acids. The CDR3 sequence is CASSLGSPSGRPISYEQYF. Here the CDR3 DNA reads TGTGCCAGCAGCTTAGGATCTCCTAGCGGGAGGCCGATCTCCTACGAGCAGTACTTC.